This T cell receptor beta chain was sequenced during a study of T cells in localized non-small cell lung cancer. Whole-study results and caveats: Uninvolved neighboring lung showed the greatest T cell clonality, exceeding tumor. Higher adjacent-lung clonality was associated with shorter survival. Within adjacent lung there appeared a median approximately 62 of the top 100 tumor clones.

Investigators took adjacent lung free of atypia at least 2 cm from the tumor margin. This clone showed up just a few times. As yet, its antigen is unknown. The CDR3 has 12 residues. The germline CDR1 and CDR2 sequences are SGDLS and YYNGEE. V was shortened by 6 bases and J by 15 bases, with 19 bases between the two germline ends. The assay was immunoSEQ multiplex PCR, and TCRdb's table has in-frame clones only and misses some. The sample includes 1,500 to 2,000 clones, roughly 26% of them seen just once. Sequencing was performed on normal lung tissue next to the tumor, taken before any cancer treatment. V gene TRBV9 combines with J gene TRBJ1-5, with unresolved D. The receptor's source is a female donor of 60 years or more with stage I lung adenocarcinoma. CDR3 sequence reads: CASTAGRDRRHF. The CDR3 bases are TGTGCCAGCACCGCCGGCCGAGATCGGCGGCATTTT.